This note documents a single T cell receptor beta chain sequence. This CDR3 region has 15 residues. Trimming took off 3 bases at V and 5 bases at J, with 15 bases between the two ends. Per the germline V gene, CDR1 is KGHDR and CDR2 is SFDVKD. TCRdb reprocessed the RT-PCR reads via MiXCR and lists one record per CDR3 protein. The table lists some 540,000 distinct CDR3 sequences, approximately 24% of them singletons. The sample comes from a study of response to subunit inactivated influenza vaccine. The same sample was also studied in work on T cells expressing NK-cell markers. As that study records: With UMIs, 5'RACE template switching was used to make TCR beta cDNA.

The sequencing here drew on CD4+ T cells sorted from PBMCs, taken 11 to 12 days after vaccination. This clonotype was obtained from a man aged 50-60 years who received an inactivated influenza vaccine. The genes are TRBV24-1 and TRBJ2-5, with D perhaps matching TRBD1 (6 bases). The CDR3 spells CATSDPDSPWETQYF. The CDR3 DNA reads as TGTGCCACCAGTGATCCGGACAGTCCATGGGAGACCCAGTACTTC.